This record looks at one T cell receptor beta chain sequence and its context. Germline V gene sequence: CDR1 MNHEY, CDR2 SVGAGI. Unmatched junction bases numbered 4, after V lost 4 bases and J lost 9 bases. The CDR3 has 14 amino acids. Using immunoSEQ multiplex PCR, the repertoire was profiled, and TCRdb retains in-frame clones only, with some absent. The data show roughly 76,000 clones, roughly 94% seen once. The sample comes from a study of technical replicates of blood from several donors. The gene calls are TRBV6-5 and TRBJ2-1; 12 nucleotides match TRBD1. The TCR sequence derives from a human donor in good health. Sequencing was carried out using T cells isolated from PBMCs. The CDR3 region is CASSSGTGGGEQFF. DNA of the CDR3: TGTGCCAGCAGTTCCGGGACAGGGGGCGGTGAGCAGTTCTTC.